This TCR beta chain was captured in a study of cytomegalovirus exposure and HLA in healthy donors. Study results and caveats: Within an earlier analysis, most TCR beta V segments proved productive either about 90% or about 30% of the time.

The study ran its PCR with 60 Vbeta and 13 Jbeta primers. TCRdb keeps only in-frame clones here, not all; method: immunoSEQ multiplex PCR. Among approximately 100,000 clones, around 75% were seen once, and the ten largest hold about 10%. Points on this clone: The antigen is not known.

Sample: PBMCs. The source of this sequence is a man aged 18 to 29 in good health and CMV-seropositive.

The CDR3 DNA reads TGTGCCAGTAGTTTGGGACAGCACTACGAGCAGTACTTC. It is translated as CASSLGQHYEQYF. The rearrangement uses TRBV19 and TRBJ2-7; 7 nucleotides line up with TRBD1. Germline CDR1 is LNHDA and CDR2 is SQIVND (reference sequence). Germline trimming cut 5 bases from V and 3 bases from J; bases unmatched to any gene: 4. There are 13 residues in the CDR3.